What follows describes a single T cell receptor beta chain. Germline CDR1 MNHEY, CDR2 SMNVEV (reference sequence). Trimming at V came to 5 bases and at J to 5 bases, leaving 15 bases not matched to a gene. This CDR3 has 18 residues. The data derive from a study of blood T cells in healthy people across ages. Then a second PCR, running roughly 7 to 11 cycles, was carried out with a sample-barcoded 5' primer and a J-beta primer mix. A template-switch adaptor containing 12 random nucleotides labeled each cDNA molecule. Each single sample gave us at least 2.5 million CDR3-containing paired-end reads. TCRdb processed the 5' RACE reads anew with MiXCR; each CDR3 protein has one entry. The profile shows 780,000 or so distinct CDR3 sequences, about 48% of them singletons. Healthy individuals of Caucasian origin from Russia, aged roughly 6 to 90, served as donors.

The receptor was isolated from a man aged 80 or over in good health. Sequencing was carried out using blood. The chain has TRBV27 and TRBJ2-5; 12 bases match TRBD2. CDR3 DNA: TGTGCCAGCAGTACATCACTAGCGGGAGGAGCCCGTAGGGAGACCCAGTACTTC. This codes for CASSTSLAGGARRETQYF.